Each of the 20 T cell receptor beta chains below was sequenced from the same sample in a study of blood T cell repertoires in COVID-19. Assay used: immunoSEQ multiplex PCR; TCRdb lists only in-frame clones, some missing. The table lists fewer than 200,000 clones, 82% of them singletons. The sequencing sample was made of PBMCs or T cells enriched from blood (not recorded which). These receptors were collected from a woman between 55 and 75 years old with acute COVID-19.

This clone was seen just once. The chain links TRBV6-5 to TRBJ1-3, with unresolved D. The V end lost 4 bases, the J end lost 0 bases, and 13 bases lay between the germline ends. The CDR3 has 16 residues. The germline V gene encodes CDR1 MNHEY and CDR2 SVGAGI. CDR3 nucleotide sequence: TGTGCCAGCAGTTCCCCGACACGTAGCTCTGGAAACACCATATATTTT. Its protein product is CASSSPTRSSGNTIYF.

V gene TRBV18 combines with J gene TRBJ1-4, with 10 bases fitting TRBD1. The CDR3 is 15 amino acids. J was trimmed by 6 bases and V by 0 bases; bases with no gene match: 1. Germline-derived CDR1 and CDR2 are KGHSH and LQKENI. The CDR3 sequence is CASSPPGTGDEKLFF. The CDR3 DNA sequence: TGTGCCAGCTCACCACCCGGGACAGGGGATGAAAAACTGTTTTTT. Full variable domain (missing parts from reference TRBV18 and TRBJ1-4): NAGVMQNPRHLVRRRGQEARLRCSPMKGHSHVYWYRQLPEEGLKFMVYLQKENIIDESGMPKERFSAEFPKEGPSILRIQQVVRGDSAAYFCASSPPGTGDEKLFFGSGTQLSVL.

The chain recombines TRBV28 with TRBJ2-3; TRBD2 aligns across 12 bases. V shed 2 bases, J shed 8 bases, and the junction held 8 bases outside the gene matches. CDR3 length: 16 residues. Germline CDR1 is MDHEN and CDR2 is SYDVKM. CDR3: CASSLGLAGRPGTQYF. As DNA, the CDR3 is TGTGCCAGCAGTTTAGGACTAGCGGGGCGTCCAGGTACGCAGTATTTT.

The CDR3 spells CASSQRTGPVGEQFF. The CDR3 DNA sequence: TGTGCCAGCAGCCAACGAACAGGACCTGTGGGTGAGCAGTTCTTC. The rearrangement uses TRBV11-3 and TRBJ2-1; D may be TRBD1 (5 bases). The germline gives CDR1 SGHNT, CDR2 YENEEA. The CDR3 is 15 amino acids. Deletions cut 5 bases from V and 9 bases from J, with 20 bases between.

Comments on this clone: Distinct nucleotide sequences in the sample also encode this CDR3. This sequence joins TRBV3-1 (or the pseudogene TRBV3-2) and TRBJ1-2; no reliable D call. CDR1 is LGHDT, CDR2 YNNKEL, per germline (reference sequence). The CDR3 contains 13 residues. V was clipped by 4 bases and J by 5 bases, with 11 bases between them. The CDR3 protein is CASSPRGDYGYTF. CDR3 nucleotides: TGTGCCAGCAGCCCTCGCGGGGATTATGGCTACACCTTC.

The rearrangement uses TRBV6-2 or TRBV6-3 and TRBJ2-1; D is undetermined. Trimming removed 1 base at V and 9 bases at J, with 7 bases between. Germline assignment: CDR1 MNHEY and CDR2 SVGEGT. This CDR3 is built from 12 residues. This CDR3 is CASSYFLSEQFF. The CDR3 DNA reads as TGTGCCAGCAGTTACTTTCTCAGTGAGCAGTTCTTC.

This chain uses TRBV28 with TRBJ1-2; unclear D gene. Germline V gene sequence: CDR1 MDHEN, CDR2 SYDVKM. V lost 6 bases and J 7 bases, leaving 12 bases between the germline ends. The CDR3 is made up of 12 amino acids. This CDR3 reads CASSPSDIGYTF. In DNA form, the CDR3 reads TGTGCCAGCAGCCCATCCGACATTGGCTACACCTTC.

V is TRBV24-1 and J is TRBJ1-4; the D gene is possibly TRBD1 (5 bases). Germline V gene sequence: CDR1 KGHDR, CDR2 SFDVKD. The CDR3 is 14 amino acids. The V and J ends lost 3 bases and 8 bases respectively, with 12 bases between them. CDR3 sequence reads: CATSDPTGDEKLFF. CDR3 DNA: TGTGCCACCAGTGATCCAACGGGGGACGAAAAACTGTTTTTT.

The genes are TRBV19 and TRBJ1-1, with D unclear. This CDR3 spans 14 amino acids. Looked up from germline, CDR1 is LNHDA and CDR2 is SQIVND (reference sequence). The V gene lost 4 bases and the J gene lost 3 bases, with 12 bases spanning the gap. The DNA for the CDR3 is TGTGCCAGTAGTACCGGACTTGTTGACACTGAAGCTTTCTTT. It translates to CASSTGLVDTEAFF.

This clone was picked up a small number of times. The chain carries TRBV3-1 (or the pseudogene TRBV3-2) and TRBJ1-2; the D is unclear. Trimming removed 1 base from V and 8 bases from J, with 11 bases in between. CDR1 is LGHDT and CDR2 is YNNKEL in the germline V gene (reference sequence). The CDR3 loop spans 13 amino acids. The CDR3 loop reads CASSQGEGRGYTF. CDR3 DNA: TGTGCCAGCAGCCAAGGGGAAGGGAGAGGCTACACCTTC.

The rearrangement links TRBV7-6 to TRBJ1-3; D is ambiguous. V was pared by 5 bases and J by 3 bases, with 8 bases between. The CDR3 is made up of 13 amino acids. CDR1 is SGHVS and CDR2 is FNYEAQ in the germline V gene. This CDR3 is CASSRSSGNTIYF. As DNA, the CDR3 is TGTGCCAGCAGCCGCTCCAGTGGAAACACCATATATTTT.

The chain links TRBV6-5 to TRBJ2-1, with 8 nucleotides matching TRBD1. Germline V gene data show CDR1 as MNHEY and CDR2 as SVGAGI. The J segment lost 3 bases and the V segment lost 3 bases, leaving 1 base of the junction unmatched. The CDR3 runs to 14 residues. CDR3 nucleotides: TGTGCCAGCAGTTATGGGACAGGCTACAATGAGCAGTTCTTC. Translated, it gives CASSYGTGYNEQFF.

There are a few counts of this clone. This chain's CDR3 is CAWRRVQLVYGYTF. The CDR3 DNA follows: TGTGCCTGGAGGAGGGTACAGCTTGTCTATGGCTACACCTTC. The rearrangement joins TRBV30 to TRBJ1-2; D is undetermined. The CDR3 is 14 amino acids. The germline V and J ends were trimmed by 3 bases and 4 bases, with 15 bases remaining between them. The germline V gene encodes CDR1 GTSNPN and CDR2 SVGIG (reference sequence).

The rearrangement joins TRBV5-4 to TRBJ1-1, with TRBD1 identical over 10 bases. Germline V lookup: CDR1 SGHNT, CDR2 YYREEE (reference sequence). V shed 3 bases and J 5 bases; nucleotides not matched to a gene: 7. CDR3 length equals 15 residues. The CDR3 coding sequence is TGTGCCAGCAGCTGGTGGGACAGGGGTGGAACTGAAGCTTTCTTT. It specifies CASSWWDRGGTEAFF.

The chain has TRBV18 and TRBJ1-5; D unresolved. With 6 bases removed from V and 5 bases from J, the gap between germline ends came to 8 bases. There are 12 residues in the CDR3. Germline V gives CDR1 KGHSH, CDR2 LQKENI. The CDR3 reads CASSDGYQPQHF. In DNA form, the CDR3 reads TGTGCCAGCTCCGACGGGTATCAGCCCCAGCATTTT. The whole variable domain, filled in from reference TRBV18 and TRBJ1-5, reads NAGVMQNPRHLVRRRGQEARLRCSPMKGHSHVYWYRQLPEEGLKFMVYLQKENIIDESGMPKERFSAEFPKEGPSILRIQQVVRGDSAAYFCASSDGYQPQHFGDGTRLSIL.

The V and J genes are TRBV27 and TRBJ1-6; 10 bases line up with TRBD1. V dropped 4 bases and J dropped 3; count of bases not matched to a gene: 0. The germline gives CDR1 MNHEY, CDR2 SMNVEV (reference sequence). The length of the CDR3 is 15 residues. CDR3 sequence: CASSWDRGYNSPLHF. The CDR3 DNA reads as TGTGCCAGCAGTTGGGACAGGGGCTATAATTCACCCCTCCACTTT.

The chain is built from TRBV7-2 and TRBJ1-1, with D perhaps TRBD1 (5 bases). The CDR3 is 13 amino acids. The germline CDR1 and CDR2 sequences are SGHTA and FQGNSA. V lost 5 bases to trimming and J lost 4 bases, with 11 bases between them. The CDR3 region is CASSRGQVTEAFF. The CDR3 DNA follows: TGTGCCAGCAGCCGCGGACAAGTCACTGAAGCTTTCTTT.

The chain couples TRBV19 to TRBJ1-2; D may be TRBD1 (5 bases). CDR1 and CDR2 (germline): LNHDA, SQIVND (reference sequence). V was cut by 7 bases and J by 0 bases, with 15 bases left in between. This CDR3 is built from 15 residues. DNA for the CDR3: TGTGCCAGTACCTCGGGGGGGGACCCTAACTATGGCTACACCTTC. It is translated as CASTSGGDPNYGYTF.

The V call is TRBV11-2, the J call TRBJ2-7; D uncertain. The ends were cut back, 1 base at V and 4 bases at J, with 8 bases in the middle. This CDR3 comprises 13 residues. Germline CDR1 reads SGHAT; CDR2 reads FQNNGV. The CDR3 spells CASSLGPIYEQYF. As DNA, the CDR3 is TGTGCCAGCAGCTTAGGGCCGATATACGAGCAGTACTTC.

The chain carries TRBV3-1 (or the pseudogene TRBV3-2) and TRBJ1-5; 10 bases are a match to TRBD1. CDR3 length: 19 amino acids. The J segment lost 2 bases and the V segment lost 0 bases, leaving 10 bases of the junction unmatched. CDR1 is LGHDT, CDR2 YNNKEL, per germline (reference sequence). The CDR3 nucleotides read TGTGCCAGCAGCCAAGATCCCGGACAGGGGGGGGAAGGCAATCAGCCCCAGCATTTT. Translation: CASSQDPGQGGEGNQPQHF.